A selection of T cell receptor beta chains follows, all from one sample in a study of control samples from healthy donors and cancer patients. Produced via immunoSEQ multiplex PCR; TCRdb's table is partial and in-frame only. The sample holds around 42,000 clones; around four fifths are singletons and the top ten take 47%. Sample: blood. The receptors were sampled from a man aged 55 to 70 in good health. Each CDR3 is given with its conserved first and last residue. The D gene is left open where the match is weak. The size field is filled for only some rows; it gives once, few, many or a size class.

j_gene | d_gene | v_gene | abundance | CDR3aa | CDR3nt
TRBJ1-1 | . | TRBV5-1 | . | CASSLGQGGAFF | TGCGCCAGCAGCTTGGGGCAGGGTGGAGCTTTCTTT
TRBJ2-7 | . | TRBV27 | . | CASSPGGLISYEQYF | TGTGCCAGCTCTCCTGGAGGGCTAATCTCCTACGAGCAGTACTTC
TRBJ1-6 | TRBD1 | TRBV25-1 | once | CASSDWDRNNSPLHF | TGTGCCAGCAGTGACTGGGACAGAAATAATTCACCCCTCCACTTT
TRBJ1-5 | . | TRBV18 | . | CASSPDGGGQPQHF | TGTGCCAGCTCACCGGACGGGGGAGGGCAGCCCCAGCATTTT
TRBJ2-5 | . | TRBV7-2 | . | CASRPSQGWQETQYF | TGTGCCAGCAGGCCGAGTCAGGGGTGGCAAGAGACCCAGTACTTC
TRBJ2-2 | . | TRBV30 | . | CAWRPPGNTGELFF | TGTGCCTGGAGGCCCCCAGGGAACACCGGGGAGCTGTTTTTT
TRBJ1-1 | . | TRBV5-1 | . | CASSLNTGNTEAFF | TGCGCCAGCAGCTTAAACACAGGGAACACTGAAGCTTTCTTT
TRBJ2-7 | . | TRBV3-1/TRBV3-2 | . | CASSPAALGYEQYF | TGTGCCAGCAGCCCCGCGGCTTTGGGCTACGAGCAGTACTTC
TRBJ2-5 | TRBD2 | TRBV5-1 | . | CASSTSSGNKETQYF | TGCGCCAGCAGCACCTCTAGCGGAAATAAAGAGACCCAGTACTTC
TRBJ2-7 | . | TRBV7-2 | . | CASSLGVSYEQYF | TGTGCCAGCAGCCTAGGAGTTTCCTACGAGCAGTACTTC
TRBJ2-7 | TRBD2 | TRBV27 | . | CASSEGGLAVQQYF | TGTGCCAGCAGTGAGGGAGGTCTAGCGGTTCAGCAGTACTTC
TRBJ1-2 | . | TRBV9 | once | CASSVALTVQGYGYTF | TGTGCCAGCAGCGTAGCTTTGACGGTACAGGGCTATGGCTACACCTTC
TRBJ2-4 | . | TRBV30 | . | CAWSVRRDNIQYF | TGTGCCTGGAGTGTTAGGCGGGACAACATTCAGTACTTC
TRBJ2-3 | TRBD1 | TRBV6-2/TRBV6-3 | . | CASSDRDRQVTDTQYF | TGTGCCAGCAGTGACAGGGACAGGCAAGTCACAGATACGCAGTATTTT
TRBJ1-1 | . | TRBV9 | . | CASSETVRMTEAFF | TGTGCCAGCAGCGAAACAGTGAGAATGACTGAAGCTTTCTTT
TRBJ2-2 | . | TRBV7-2 | . | CASRLVNTGELFF | TGTGCCAGCAGACTAGTTAACACCGGGGAGCTGTTTTTT
TRBJ1-2 | . | TRBV18 | . | CASSIRDIGYTF | TGTGCCAGCTCAATCCGGGACATAGGCTACACCTTC
TRBJ1-1 | . | TRBV25-1 | . | CASSDLRAREAFF | TGTGCCAGCAGTGACCTGAGGGCCCGTGAAGCTTTCTTT
TRBJ2-2 | TRBD2 | TRBV18 | . | CASFLTSGSSTGELFF | TGTGCCAGCTTCCTGACTAGCGGGAGTAGTACCGGGGAGCTGTTTTTT
TRBJ1-1 | . | TRBV12-3/TRBV12-4 | . | CASSLRLATEAFF | TGTGCCAGCAGTTTAAGGTTGGCCACTGAAGCTTTCTTT
TRBJ1-1 | . | TRBV28 | . | CASSPTQGNTEAFF | TGTGCCAGCAGTCCCACCCAGGGAAACACTGAAGCTTTCTTT
TRBJ2-7 | . | TRBV2 | . | CASSELGVPYEQYF | TGTGCCAGCAGTGAACTAGGGGTGCCCTACGAGCAGTACTTC
TRBJ1-2 | TRBD1 | TRBV27 | . | CASSHLRTGDPTNYGYTF | TGTGCCAGCAGTCACCTAAGGACAGGGGATCCGACTAACTATGGCTACACCTTC
TRBJ2-2 | . | TRBV5-1 | . | CASSLTLSGELFF | TGCGCCAGCAGCTTGACACTTTCCGGGGAGCTGTTTTTT
TRBJ2-2 | . | TRBV27 | few | CASSPGSLGELFF | TGTGCCAGCTCCCCCGGGTCCCTCGGGGAGCTGTTTTTT
TRBJ1-1 | TRBD1 | TRBV28 | . | CASSPSGTGGTEAFF | TGTGCCAGCAGCCCATCCGGGACAGGGGGGACTGAAGCTTTCTTT
TRBJ2-7 | TRBD2 | TRBV23-1 | . | CASSQSTGLETSGRHYEQYF | TGCGCCAGCAGTCAATCGACGGGATTGGAGACTAGCGGGAGACACTACGAGCAGTACTTC
TRBJ1-2 | . | TRBV25-1 | . | CASSEWVRGFVSYTF | TGTGCCAGCAGTGAATGGGTCAGGGGATTCGTAAGCTACACCTTC
TRBJ1-6 | . | TRBV6-6 | few | CASSYIGSEDSPLHF | TGTGCCAGCAGTTACATCGGGTCTGAGGATTCACCCCTCCACTTT
TRBJ2-7 | . | TRBV2 | . | CASSETSYEQYF | TGTGCCAGCAGTGAGACCTCCTACGAGCAGTACTTC
TRBJ1-2 | TRBD1 | TRBV5-4 | . | CASSPADRGISGYTF | TGTGCCAGCAGCCCCGCTGACAGGGGGATTAGTGGCTACACCTTC
TRBJ2-2 | . | TRBV28 | . | CASSFPDGSGELFF | TGTGCCAGCAGTTTCCCGGACGGGAGCGGGGAGCTGTTTTTT
TRBJ1-1 | . | TRBV7-9 | . | CASSLGSYTEAFF | TGTGCCAGCAGCTTAGGCAGCTACACTGAAGCTTTCTTT
TRBJ1-2 | . | TRBV28 | . | CASSRERVGYYGYTF | TGTGCCAGCAGTAGGGAGAGGGTGGGGTACTATGGCTACACCTTC
TRBJ1-5 | . | TRBV27 | . | CASSSRRLSNQPQHF | TGTGCCAGCAGTTCTCGGCGCCTTAGCAATCAGCCCCAGCATTTT
TRBJ1-2 | TRBD1 | TRBV19 | . | CASSAELTGLKGYTF | TGTGCCAGTAGTGCCGAACTGACAGGGTTGAAAGGCTACACCTTC
TRBJ1-5 | TRBD1 | TRBV4-2 | once | CASSQVLTGGNQPQHF | TGTGCCAGCAGCCAAGTCCTGACAGGGGGCAATCAGCCCCAGCATTTT
TRBJ2-3 | TRBD2 | TRBV28 | . | CASSQLAGGRSDTQYF | TGTGCCAGCAGCCAACTAGCGGGAGGGAGGTCAGATACGCAGTATTTT
TRBJ2-7 | . | TRBV30 | . | CAWSGPIAYEQYF | TGTGCCTGGAGTGGGCCAATTGCCTACGAGCAGTACTTC
TRBJ1-1 | . | TRBV30 | . | CAWSVRHEAFF | TGTGCCTGGAGTGTACGTCATGAAGCTTTCTTT
TRBJ1-2 | TRBD1 | TRBV5-5 | . | CGAQGGNRNYGYTF | TGTGGTGCACAGGGGGGGAACCGAAACTATGGCTACACCTTC
TRBJ2-3 | TRBD1 | TRBV19 | . | CASRRTGQVTDTQYF | TGTGCCAGTAGGAGGACCGGACAGGTTACAGATACGCAGTATTTT
TRBJ1-2 | . | TRBV19 | . | CASSIVEGYYGYTF | TGTGCCAGTAGTATAGTGGAAGGATATTATGGCTACACCTTC